The T cell receptor beta chain described here comes from a study of blood T cell repertoires in COVID-19. For the study at large: Researchers got acute and convalescent COVID-19 samples from the United States, Italy and Spain.

Participants reported their clinical history, and cohort assignment relied on those reports. The CDR3 extends over 17 amino acids. Germline V gives CDR1 SGHTA, CDR2 FQGNSA. Deletions cut 1 base from V and 0 bases from J, with 13 bases between. Per the authors' pipeline: Amplification of reference gene primers provided the estimated nucleated cell counts. Some clones are missing from TCRdb's copy, which holds only in-frame ones; the method was immunoSEQ multiplex PCR. That table gives V, J and clone size, and the DNA gave D and trimming. Among about 250,000 clones, 87% were seen once, and the ten largest hold over 6%.

This TCR was recovered from a woman under 40 with acute COVID-19. Input material: PBMCs or T cells enriched from blood (not recorded which). The rearrangement uses TRBV7-2 and TRBJ1-3, with D tentatively TRBD1 (5 bases). CDR3 bases: TGTGCCAGCAGCTTAGTCGGGGGACCGAGCTCTGGAAACACCATATATTTT. The encoded protein is CASSLVGGPSSGNTIYF.